The next 23 T cell receptor beta chains were all read from a single sample in a study of Graves' ophthalmopathy and Graves' hyperthyroidism. Transcripts of RNA were the source for amplifying TCR beta CDR3 regions. The authors performed first-round RT-PCR with HTBI primers and then a second-round multiplex PCR. TCRdb processed the multiplex PCR reads anew with MiXCR; each CDR3 protein has one entry. Found here are some 750,000 distinct CDR3 sequences, 40% of them singletons; the top ten hold roughly 45%. The sequenced material came from peripheral blood. Every receptor here comes from an adult man with Graves' ophthalmopathy.

This clonotype turned up a few times. The V call is TRBV6-5, the J call TRBJ1-2; D might be TRBD1 (5 bases). Trimming cost V 6 bases and J 6 bases, with 14 bases left between them. The CDR3 covers 13 residues. CDR1 and CDR2 from the germline V gene are MNHEY and SVGAGI. CDR3 protein: CASRPEGRDGYTF. DNA for the CDR3: TGTGCCAGCAGACCCGAGGGACGGGATGGCTACACCTTC.

Worth noting for this clonotype: A much bigger clone sits one base away, suggesting this may be a read error. This CDR3 reads CTSSPKTGRKTQYF. In DNA form, the CDR3 reads TGTACCAGCAGCCCGAAGACAGGGAGAAAGACCCAGTACTTC. The chain joins TRBV7-9 to TRBJ2-5, with 7 nucleotides matching TRBD1. Germline V gene lookup returns CDR1 SEHNR and CDR2 FQNEAQ (reference sequence). The CDR3 is 14 amino acids. Complete variable domain (other parts from reference TRBV7-9 and TRBJ2-5): DTGVSQNPRHKITKRGQNVTFRCDPISEHNRLYWYRQTLGQGPEFLTYFQNEAQLEKSRLLSDRFSAERPKGSFSTLEIQRTEQGDSAMYLCTSSPKTGRKTQYFGPGTRLLVL.

The genes are TRBV20-1 and TRBJ2-2, with 9 bases lining up with TRBD2. Germline loops: CDR1 DFQATT, CDR2 SNEGSKA (reference sequence). CDR3 length: 15 amino acids. V was pared by 1 base and J by 3 bases, with 3 bases of the junction left unmatched. The CDR3 region is CSARGVAGDTGELFF. CDR3 coding DNA: TGCAGTGCTAGAGGAGTAGCGGGGGACACCGGGGAGCTGTTTTTT.

This clonotype was observed a handful of times. V is TRBV20-1 and J is TRBJ2-5, with 11 bases identical to TRBD2. J lost 1 base, V lost 1 base, and 5 bases had no gene match. Germline CDR1 DFQATT, CDR2 SNEGSKA (reference sequence). The length of the CDR3 is 16 residues. The CDR3 DNA reads TGCAGTGCTAGAGTTGTAGCGGGAGGGAGCCAAGAGACCCAGTACTTC. Protein product: CSARVVAGGSQETQYF.

Concerning this clonotype: This CDR3 fails to terminate in the conserved phenylalanine or tryptophan, so it likely reflects a read error. The chain couples TRBV11-2 to TRBJ2-5; 11 bases are shared with TRBD2. With 4 bases clipped from V and 4 bases from J, the junction kept 14 bases outside the gene matches. Germline values: CDR1 SGHAT, CDR2 FQNNGV. The CDR3 spans 18 residues. The CDR3 nucleotides are TGTGCCAGCAGCTCCATTTTCGTTGGTGGACTAGCGGGAGAGACCCAGTACCTC. It translates to CASSSIFVGGLAGETQYL.

The chain uses TRBV11-2 and TRBJ2-5; 11 nucleotides align to TRBD2. Looked up from germline, CDR1 is SGHAT and CDR2 is FQNNGV. The CDR3 loop spans 19 amino acids. Unmatched junction bases numbered 19, after V lost 5 bases and J lost 5 bases. The CDR3 region has the DNA TGTGCCAGCAGCGACAGAGGCCCACTAGCGGGAGTATTTGCGGAGACCCAGTACTTC. The encoded protein is CASSDRGPLAGVFAETQYF.

This clonotype was recorded many times. The chain employs TRBV29-1 and TRBJ1-1; the match to TRBD1 covers 9 bases. This CDR3 contains 14 residues. CDR1 and CDR2 (germline): SQVTM, ANQGSEA. V was pared by 5 bases and J by 0 bases, with 4 bases of the junction left unmatched. The CDR3 loop is CSVRQGGMNTEAFF. For the CDR3, the DNA is TGCAGCGTTCGACAGGGGGGGATGAACACTGAAGCTTTCTTT.

This clonotype was seen more than once but under ten times. A read error may produce the germline difference seen at one junction end. The J gene is TRBJ1-5, the V gene TRBV24-1, with D unresolved. Per the germline V gene, CDR1 is KGHDR and CDR2 is SFDVKD. The CDR3 loop spans 13 amino acids. The DNA for the CDR3 is TGTGCCAGCAGTACGAATAGCAATCAGCCCCAGCATTTT. Translating it yields CASSTNSNQPQHF.

About this clonotype itself: Because the CDR3 is missing its conserved closing phenylalanine or tryptophan, this is likely a read error. The chain employs TRBV12-3 or TRBV12-4 and TRBJ1-5; D might be TRBD1 (6 bases). The CDR3 is 14 residues long. V gave up 4 bases and J gave up 0 bases, with 7 bases separating them. CDR3 DNA sequence: TGTGCCAGCAGTTCGACAGGTAGCAATCAGCCCCAGCATCTT. The encoded protein is CASSSTGSNQPQHL.

The genes are TRBV25-1 and TRBJ1-5; 7 bases fit TRBD1. V dropped 8 bases and J dropped 4; count of bases not matched to a gene: 5. Germline CDR1 and CDR2: MGHDK and SYGVNS. This CDR3 comprises 13 residues. CDR3 amino acids: CASGTVSNQPQHF. In DNA, the CDR3 is TGTGCCAGCGGGACAGTTTCAAATCAGCCCCAGCATTTT. The full variable domain, in which reference TRBV25-1 and TRBJ1-5 provide the parts outside the CDR3, is EADIYQTPRYLVIGTGKKITLECSQTMGHDKMYWYQQDPGMELHLIHYSYGVNSTEKGDLSSESTVSRIRTEHFPLTLESARPSHTSQYLCASGTVSNQPQHFGDGTRLSIL.

This clonotype was found once. This is likely a read error, given that the CDR3 carries no conserved phenylalanine or tryptophan at its end. V usage is TRBV7-9 and J usage is TRBJ1-2; perhaps TRBD1 as D (5 bases). CDR3 size: 14 residues. Trimming shortened V by 5 bases and J by 4 bases, and 14 bases separated the two germline ends. Germline CDR1 is SEHNR and CDR2 is FQNEAQ (reference sequence). CDR3 in DNA: TGTGCCAGCAGCCAAGGGGCAGGGACCTATGGCTACACCTCC. It is translated as CASSQGAGTYGYTS.

This chain uses TRBV2 with TRBJ1-3, with unresolved D. Germline assignment: CDR1 SNHLY and CDR2 FYNNEI. The V end was cut by 6 bases, the J end by 0 bases, with 9 bases between. This CDR3 has 14 amino acids. Here the CDR3 DNA reads TGTGCCAGCAGAGACCGTTTCTCTGGAAACACCATATATTTT. It encodes CASRDRFSGNTIYF.

With regard to this clonotype: A read error may be the cause here, since a much bigger clone is one base away. The chain joins TRBV7-9 to TRBJ1-6; D call uncertain. Germline V gives CDR1 SEHNR, CDR2 FQNEAQ (reference sequence). The CDR3 covers 16 residues. The DNA of the CDR3 is TGTGCCAGCAGCCCACTAGGACCAGGTGGCGGTTCACCCCCCCACTTT. Protein product: CASSPLGPGGGSPPHF.

The chain carries TRBV7-2 and TRBJ1-5; 9 bases match TRBD1. J gave up 3 bases and V 2 bases, and 5 bases lay outside the gene matches. The CDR3 is made up of 16 amino acids. Germline values: CDR1 SGHTA, CDR2 FQGNSA. DNA for the CDR3: TGTGCCAGCAGCTTAAGGACAGGGGAGGACAATCAGCCCCAGCATTTT. Translation: CASSLRTGEDNQPQHF.

This clonotype has a handful of counts. This chain connects TRBV19 to TRBJ1-1; D uncertain. Germline-derived CDR1 and CDR2 are LNHDA and SQIVND (reference sequence). V shed 11 bases and J shed 1 base, with 17 bases lying between them. The CDR3 length is 14 residues. The CDR3 coding sequence is TGTGCCTCGCACCCAGTAACTTCGAACACTGAAGCTTTCTTT. Encoded protein: CASHPVTSNTEAFF.

Only a few counts were recorded for this clonotype. V usage is TRBV11-2 and J usage is TRBJ1-1, with D unclear. Germline-derived CDR1 and CDR2 are SGHAT and FQNNGV. CDR3 length equals 13 residues. V was pared by 6 bases and J by 12 bases, with 20 bases between. This CDR3 reads CASRSSGVPLPFF. The DNA for the CDR3 is TGTGCCAGCAGATCATCGGGAGTACCGTTACCTTTCTTT. Using reference TRBV11-2 and TRBJ1-1 for the parts outside the CDR3, the full variable domain is EAGVAQSPRYKIIEKRQSVAFWCNPISGHATLYWYQQILGQGPKLLIQFQNNGVVDDSQLPKDRFSAERLKGVDSTLKIQPAKLEDSAVYLCASRSSGVPLPFFGQGTRLTVV.

A few counts support this clonotype. J is TRBJ2-2 and V is TRBV24-1; tentative D call: TRBD1 (6 bases). The germline CDR1 and CDR2 sequences are KGHDR and SFDVKD. Trimming took 1 base from V and 5 from J, leaving 10 bases between them. The CDR3 has 15 amino acids. This chain's CDR3 is CATSDFMTGTGELFF. The DNA of the CDR3 is TGTGCCACCAGTGATTTCATGACAGGAACCGGGGAGCTGTTTTTT.

V gene TRBV9 combines with J gene TRBJ2-5, with D possibly called TRBD1 or TRBD2 (5 bases each). Germline-derived CDR1 and CDR2 are SGDLS and YYNGEE. V was cut by 7 bases and J by 5 bases, with 18 bases left in between. CDR3 size: 14 residues. The CDR3 sequence: CASSPQGGSETQYF. The CDR3 DNA follows: TGTGCCAGCTCACCCCAGGGCGGGTCGGAGACCCAGTACTTC. Full variable domain (rest looked up from reference TRBV9 and TRBJ2-5): DSGVTQTPKHLITATGQRVTLRCSPRSGDLSVYWYQQSLDQGLQFLIQYYNGEERAKGNILERFSAQQFPDLHSELNLSSLELGDSALYFCASSPQGGSETQYFGPGTRLLVL.

Of note for this clonotype: A read error may be the cause here, since a much bigger clone is one base away. V gene TRBV9 combines with J gene TRBJ1-2; no clear D gene. The CDR3 runs to 13 residues. In germline, CDR1 is SGDLS, CDR2 YYNGEE. The CDR3 loop reads CASSVEQNYGCTF. Written as DNA, the CDR3 is TGTGCCAGCAGCGTAGAACAGAACTATGGCTGCACCTTC.

This clonotype was observed a few times. V usage is TRBV7-2 and J usage is TRBJ2-6; D unclear. The CDR3 extends over 15 amino acids. CDR1 is SGHTA and CDR2 is FQGNSA in the germline V gene. V dropped 2 bases and J dropped 0 bases, with 5 bases sitting between them. The CDR3 bases are TGTGCCAGCAGCTTAAGTATCTCTGGGGCCAACGTCCTGACTTTC. This encodes CASSLSISGANVLTF.

This rearrangement joins TRBV7-9 to TRBJ1-4, with 7 bases lining up with TRBD1. V lost 3 bases and J lost 8; bases outside the gene matches: 6. Germline CDR1 SEHNR, CDR2 FQNEAQ (reference sequence). The CDR3 totals 14 residues. The CDR3 nucleotides are TGTGCCAGCAGCTTTGACAGGGAAATAGAAAAACTGTTTTTT. Translated, it gives CASSFDREIEKLFF. Filled out from reference TRBV7-9 and TRBJ1-4, the complete variable domain reads DTGVSQNPRHKITKRGQNVTFRCDPISEHNRLYWYRQTLGQGPEFLTYFQNEAQLEKSRLLSDRFSAERPKGSFSTLEIQRTEQGDSAMYLCASSFDREIEKLFFGSGTQLSVL.

For this clonotype: This may be a read error: a much more frequent sequence differs by one nucleotide. The V call is TRBV7-2, the J call TRBJ2-7; TRBD2 matches at 11 bases. CDR3 size: 15 residues. The germline gives CDR1 SGHTA, CDR2 FQGNSA. This chain's CDR3 is CACSPTSGNRYEQYF. CDR3 in DNA: TGTGCCTGCAGCCCGACTAGCGGGAACCGTTACGAGCAGTACTTC. The whole variable domain, remainder taken from reference TRBV7-2 and TRBJ2-7, is GAGVSQSPSNKVTEKGKDVELRCDPISGHTALYWYRQSLGQGLEFLIYFQGNSAPDKSGLPSDRFSAERTGGSVSTLTIQRTQQEDSAVYLCACSPTSGNRYEQYFGPGTRLTVT.

The chain recombines TRBV9 with TRBJ2-5; the D is unclear. This CDR3 is built from 13 residues. V was trimmed by 3 bases and J by 2 bases, leaving 8 bases between them. From germline, CDR1 is SGDLS and CDR2 YYNGEE. Here the CDR3 DNA reads TGTGCCAGCAGCGATAGCCCACAAGAGACCCAGTACTTC. It specifies CASSDSPQETQYF.